The source of this TCR beta chain is a study of cytomegalovirus exposure and HLA in healthy donors. Study findings and constraints: In a later analysis, the majority of CMV-associated beta chains seemingly showed HLA restriction.

V was clipped by 2 bases and J by 7 bases; unmatched bases: 7. The length of the CDR3 is 15 residues. Germline assignment: CDR1 SGHDN and CDR2 FVKESK. Concerning this clone itself: Its target is unknown.

The PCR had 60 Vbeta and 13 Jbeta primers. This table comes from immunoSEQ multiplex PCR, and its TCRdb copy is limited to in-frame clones, with some not included. Of more than 90,000 clones listed, roughly 80% were seen once; the top ten hold 6.5% to 9%. The receptor comes from a man aged 40-49 years in good health and CMV-seropositive. Input material: PBMCs. The V gene is TRBV14, the J gene TRBJ2-7; TRBD2 aligns across 11 bases. CDR3 in DNA: TGTGCCAGCAGCCAATCACTAGCGGGGGCCCAGGAGCAGTACTTC. Its translation: CASSQSLAGAQEQYF.